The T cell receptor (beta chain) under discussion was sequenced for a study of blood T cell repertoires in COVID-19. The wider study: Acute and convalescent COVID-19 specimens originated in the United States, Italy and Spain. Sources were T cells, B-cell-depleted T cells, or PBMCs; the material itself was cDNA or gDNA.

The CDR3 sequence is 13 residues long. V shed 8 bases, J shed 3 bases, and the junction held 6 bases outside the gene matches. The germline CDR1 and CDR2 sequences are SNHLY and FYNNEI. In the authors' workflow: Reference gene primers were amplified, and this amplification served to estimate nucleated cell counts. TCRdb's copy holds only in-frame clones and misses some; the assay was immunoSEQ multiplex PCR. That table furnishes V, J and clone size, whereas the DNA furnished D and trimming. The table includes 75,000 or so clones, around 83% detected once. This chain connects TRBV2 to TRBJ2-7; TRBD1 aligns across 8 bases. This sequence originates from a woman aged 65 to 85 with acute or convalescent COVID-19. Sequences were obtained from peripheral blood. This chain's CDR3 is CASEMGQVYEQYF. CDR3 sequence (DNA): TGTGCCAGCGAAATGGGACAGGTCTACGAGCAGTACTTC.